This section outlines one T cell receptor (beta chain) sequence together with its context. Its target is not known. TCRdb reprocessed the 5' RACE reads via MiXCR and lists one record per CDR3 protein. The sample yields more than 55,000 distinct CDR3 sequences, 4% to 6% seen once. The data derive from a study of early T cells in non-severe SARS-CoV-2 infection. Findings of the study overall: Missing private and CD4 specificities, VDJdb matching favored anti-spike CD8 responses.

The CDR3 loop spans 18 amino acids. Germline lookup yields CDR1 ENHRY and CDR2 SYGVKD. Trimming stripped 2 bases from V and 4 bases from J, with 23 bases between. The clonotype comes from an adult who was a healthcare worker with PCR-confirmed SARS-CoV-2 infection or an uninfected control (not recorded which). The donor label of this sample is uncertain. Here the sequenced sample was whole blood, taken at baseline. This chain uses TRBV10-3 with TRBJ1-1, with D unclear. DNA of the CDR3: TGTGCCATCAGTGAGGTCGCCCGGGTGGCAGTGATTGGCACTGAAGCTTTCTTT. Its protein product is CAISEVARVAVIGTEAFF.